One sample yielded the 14 T cell receptor beta chains listed below, sequenced in a study of CD8 T cells in Susac syndrome. An amount of RNA that ranged from roughly 0.5 to 1 ug was reverse transcribed with random hexamers. Via MiXCR, TCRdb re-called the immunoSEQ multiplex PCR reads, giving one row per CDR3 protein. The repertoire holds about 210,000 distinct CDR3 sequences, with 85% to 95% as singletons. The sample was CD4+ T cells from PBMCs. The receptor source for this set is a human donor in good health.

The V gene is TRBV4-1, the J gene TRBJ1-5; tentatively, D is TRBD1 (6 bases). Trimming left V 4 bases short and J 2 bases short, with 21 bases between. The CDR3 spans 18 residues. CDR1 and CDR2 from the germline V gene are MGHRA and YSYEKL. CDR3 amino acids: CASSPLSPGGQGNQPQHF. DNA for the CDR3: TGCGCCAGCAGCCCGTTATCCCCCGGGGGGCAAGGCAATCAGCCCCAGCATTTT.

The V and J genes are TRBV20-1 and TRBJ1-5; D remains ambiguous. Germline loops: CDR1 DFQATT, CDR2 SNEGSKA (reference sequence). This CDR3 comprises 16 residues. V dropped 0 bases and J dropped 0 bases, with 12 bases sitting between them. The CDR3 DNA is TGCAGTGCTAGAGATCCAAAGGAAGGTAGCAATCAGCCCCAGCATTTT. Translation: CSARDPKEGSNQPQHF.

The gene calls are TRBV20-1 and TRBJ2-1; maybe TRBD2 (5 bases). The V end lost 1 base, the J end lost 7 bases, and 20 bases lay between the germline ends. Germline-derived CDR1 and CDR2 are DFQATT and SNEGSKA (reference sequence). CDR3 length equals 16 residues. CDR3 protein: CSARARLASFANEQFF. The DNA for the CDR3 is TGCAGTGCTAGAGCGCGCCTAGCCTCGTTTGCTAATGAGCAGTTCTTC.

The V and J genes are TRBV14 and TRBJ2-7; D is unresolved. The V gene lost 5 bases and the J gene lost 0 bases, with 11 bases spanning the gap. Per germline, CDR1 SGHDN and CDR2 FVKESK. The CDR3 sequence is 14 residues long. The CDR3 loop reads CASSDSGYSYEQYF. The CDR3 nucleotides read TGTGCCAGCAGCGACTCAGGTTACTCCTACGAGCAGTACTTC.

The gene calls are TRBV19 and TRBJ1-1, with D possibly being TRBD1 (5 bases). The germline V gene encodes CDR1 LNHDA and CDR2 SQIVND (reference sequence). CDR3 length: 12 amino acids. V was clipped by 8 bases and J by 7 bases, with 14 bases between them. DNA for the CDR3: TGTGCCAGTGGGACCGTCCTGGGTGAAGCTTTCTTT. Protein: CASGTVLGEAFF. Full variable domain (remainder filled in from reference TRBV19 and TRBJ1-1): DGGITQSPKYLFRKEGQNVTLSCEQNLNHDAMYWYRQDPGQGLRLIYYSQIVNDFQKGDIAEGYSVSREKKESFPLTVTSAQKNPTAFYLCASGTVLGEAFFGQGTRLTVV.

Only one count was recorded for this clonotype. CDR3 in DNA: TGTGCCAGCAGCCCGGGACTAGCGGGAGGGGGGCAGTTCTTC. This gives the protein CASSPGLAGGGQFF. The chain has TRBV11-2 and TRBJ2-1; 16 nucleotides match TRBD2. Germline V gene sequence: CDR1 SGHAT, CDR2 FQNNGV. V gave up 5 bases and J gave up 12 bases; unmatched junction bases: 4. The CDR3 spans 14 residues.

V usage is TRBV18 and J usage is TRBJ1-1; D is uncertain. This CDR3 has 12 residues. The V gene lost 6 bases and the J gene lost 8 bases, with 13 bases spanning the gap. The germline CDR1 and CDR2 sequences are KGHSH and LQKENI. This chain's CDR3 is CASSPTGREAFF. CDR3 nucleotide sequence: TGTGCCAGCTCCCCCACGGGCAGGGAAGCTTTCTTT.

The rearrangement links TRBV19 to TRBJ1-5, with D possibly matching TRBD1 (6 bases). The CDR3 is 14 residues long. The V gene's germline CDR1 is LNHDA and CDR2 SQIVND (reference sequence). V was pared by 3 bases and J by 3 bases, with 9 bases between. The CDR3 sequence is CASSIDRYNQPQHF. As DNA, the CDR3 is TGTGCCAGTAGTATCGACAGGTACAATCAGCCCCAGCATTTT.

The rearrangement links TRBV7-9 to TRBJ2-7, with 10 positions matching TRBD2. The CDR3 totals 15 residues. The germline V gene encodes CDR1 SEHNR and CDR2 FQNEAQ (reference sequence). Trimming took 9 bases from V and 3 from J; bases not matched to a gene: 11. CDR3 amino acids: CARQPGLARNYEQYV. The CDR3 DNA sequence: TGTGCCAGACAACCGGGACTAGCGAGAAACTACGAGCAGTACGTC.

The chain has TRBV29-1 and TRBJ2-1; TRBD2 agrees at 7 bases. This CDR3 is built from 13 residues. The V segment lost 6 bases and the J segment 5 bases; nucleotides outside the gene matches: 7. Germline V gene data show CDR1 as SQVTM and CDR2 as ANQGSEA. CDR3: CSVAGWGDNEQFF. The CDR3 DNA reads TGCAGCGTAGCGGGGTGGGGAGACAATGAGCAGTTCTTC.

The chain employs TRBV20-1 and TRBJ1-1, with unresolved D. The CDR3 spans 12 residues. Germline lookup yields CDR1 DFQATT and CDR2 SNEGSKA (reference sequence). The V end was cut by 4 bases, the J end by 8 bases, with 14 bases between. This CDR3 is CSATGLLEEAFF. The CDR3 bases are TGCAGTGCTACTGGACTCCTTGAAGAAGCTTTCTTT.

The chain combines TRBV7-2 with TRBJ2-3; 12 nucleotides line up with TRBD2. J gave up 2 bases and V 5 bases, and 2 bases lay outside the gene matches. Germline V gene data show CDR1 as SGHTA and CDR2 as FQGNSA. The CDR3 has 15 amino acids. The CDR3 coding sequence is TGTGCCAGCAGCAGACTAGCGGGGGCCACAGATACGCAGTATTTT. Its protein product is CASSRLAGATDTQYF.

This rearrangement joins TRBV15 to TRBJ1-2, with TRBD1 matching 9 bases. Germline CDR1 is LNHNV and CDR2 is YYDKDF (reference sequence). This CDR3 is 15 amino acids long. The V and J ends lost 4 bases and 0 bases, in that order; junction bases with no gene match: 3. The CDR3 coding sequence is TGTGCCACCAGCACTCGACAGGGGGCTAACTATGGCTACACCTTC. Protein: CATSTRQGANYGYTF.

The J gene is TRBJ2-3, the V gene TRBV9; D remains ambiguous. Trimming shortened V by 0 bases and J by 5 bases, and 7 bases separated the two germline ends. The CDR3 contains 13 residues. Germline-derived CDR1 and CDR2 are SGDLS and YYNGEE. This CDR3 is CASSVVYEDTQYF. The CDR3 DNA sequence: TGTGCCAGCAGCGTAGTGTACGAAGATACGCAGTATTTT.